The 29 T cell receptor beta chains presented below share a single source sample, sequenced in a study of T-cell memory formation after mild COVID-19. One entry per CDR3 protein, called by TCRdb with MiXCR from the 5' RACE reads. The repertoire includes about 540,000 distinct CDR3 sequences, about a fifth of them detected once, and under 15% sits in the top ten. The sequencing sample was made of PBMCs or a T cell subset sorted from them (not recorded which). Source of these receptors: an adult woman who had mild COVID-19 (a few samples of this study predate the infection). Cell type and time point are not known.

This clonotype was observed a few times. DNA of the CDR3: TGCGCCAGCAGCTACCAGGGACGAGGCGAGCAGTACTTC. Translation: CASSYQGRGEQYF. The V gene is TRBV5-1, the J gene TRBJ2-7, with D possibly called TRBD1 or TRBD2 (5 bases each). The CDR3 has 13 residues. CDR1 and CDR2 from the germline V gene are SGHRS and YFSETQ. Trimming removed 3 bases from V and 6 bases from J, with 13 bases in between.

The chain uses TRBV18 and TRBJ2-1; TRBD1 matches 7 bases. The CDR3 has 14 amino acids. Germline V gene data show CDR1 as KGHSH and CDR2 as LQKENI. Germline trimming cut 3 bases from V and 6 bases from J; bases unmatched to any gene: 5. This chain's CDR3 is CASSPTGTVNEQFF. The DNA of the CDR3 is TGTGCCAGCTCACCTACCGGGACAGTCAATGAGCAGTTCTTC.

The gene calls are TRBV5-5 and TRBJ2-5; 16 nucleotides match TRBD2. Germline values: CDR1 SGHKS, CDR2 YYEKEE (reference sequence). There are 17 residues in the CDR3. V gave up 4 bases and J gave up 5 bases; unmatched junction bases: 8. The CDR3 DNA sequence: TGTGCCAGCAGCGCGGGACTAGCGGGGGGGCCACGGGAGACCCAGTACTTC. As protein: CASSAGLAGGPRETQYF.

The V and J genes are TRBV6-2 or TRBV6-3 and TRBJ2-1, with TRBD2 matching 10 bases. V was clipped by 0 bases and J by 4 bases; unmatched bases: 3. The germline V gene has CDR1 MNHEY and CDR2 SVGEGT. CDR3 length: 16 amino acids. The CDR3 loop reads CASSYSLAGFYNEQFF. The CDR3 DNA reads TGTGCCAGCAGTTACTCACTAGCGGGGTTTTACAATGAGCAGTTCTTC.

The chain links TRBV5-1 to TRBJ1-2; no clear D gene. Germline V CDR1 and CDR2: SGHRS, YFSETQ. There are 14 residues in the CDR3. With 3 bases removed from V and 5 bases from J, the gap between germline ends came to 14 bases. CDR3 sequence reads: CASSSAGSIYGYTF. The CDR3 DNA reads TGCGCCAGCAGCTCCGCCGGCTCAATATATGGCTACACCTTC.

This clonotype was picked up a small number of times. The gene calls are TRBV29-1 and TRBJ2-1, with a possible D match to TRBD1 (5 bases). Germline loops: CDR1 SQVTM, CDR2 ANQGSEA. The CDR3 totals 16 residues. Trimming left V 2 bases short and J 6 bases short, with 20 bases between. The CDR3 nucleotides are TGCAGCGTTGAACTTCCCCCACCCAGGGTCCCCAATGAGCAGTTCTTC. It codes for CSVELPPPRVPNEQFF.

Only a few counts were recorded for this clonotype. Here the CDR3 DNA reads TGTGCCAGCAGCGTAACAGAGGGCGCCGGACCCCTCCACTTT. Its translation: CASSVTEGAGPLHF. The chain carries TRBV9 and TRBJ1-6; D unresolved. The CDR3 loop spans 14 amino acids. The germline CDR1 and CDR2 sequences are SGDLS and YYNGEE. V gave up 1 base and J gave up 12 bases, with 14 bases separating them.

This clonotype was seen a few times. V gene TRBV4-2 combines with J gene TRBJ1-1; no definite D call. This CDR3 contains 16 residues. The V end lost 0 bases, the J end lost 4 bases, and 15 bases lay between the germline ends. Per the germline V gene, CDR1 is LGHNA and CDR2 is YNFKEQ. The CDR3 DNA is TGTGCCAGCAGCCAAGATCTGGTAGGGAAGTTCACTGAAGCTTTCTTT. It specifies CASSQDLVGKFTEAFF.

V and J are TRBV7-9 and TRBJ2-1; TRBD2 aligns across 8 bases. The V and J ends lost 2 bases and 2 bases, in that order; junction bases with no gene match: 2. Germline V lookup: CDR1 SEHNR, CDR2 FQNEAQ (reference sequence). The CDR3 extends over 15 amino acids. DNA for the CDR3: TGTGCCAGCAGCTTACCGGGAGGGCCCTACAATGAGCAGTTCTTC. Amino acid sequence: CASSLPGGPYNEQFF.

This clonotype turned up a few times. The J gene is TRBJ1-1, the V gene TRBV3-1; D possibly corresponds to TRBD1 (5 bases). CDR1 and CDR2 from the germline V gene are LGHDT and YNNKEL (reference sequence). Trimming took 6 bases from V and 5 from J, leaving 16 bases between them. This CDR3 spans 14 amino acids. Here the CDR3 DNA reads TGTGCCAGCAGTTCTCTTCAGGGATTGACTGAAGCTTTCTTT. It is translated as CASSSLQGLTEAFF. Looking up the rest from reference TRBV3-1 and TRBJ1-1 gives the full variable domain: DTAVSQTPKYLVTQMGNDKSIKCEQNLGHDTMYWYKQDSKKFLKIMFSYNNKELIINETVPNRFSPKSPDKAHLNLHINSLELGDSAVYFCASSSLQGLTEAFFGQGTRLTVV.

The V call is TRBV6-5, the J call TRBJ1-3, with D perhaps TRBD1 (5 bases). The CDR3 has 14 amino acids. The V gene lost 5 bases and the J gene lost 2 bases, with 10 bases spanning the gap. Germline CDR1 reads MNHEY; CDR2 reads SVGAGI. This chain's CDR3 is CASSRTLAGNTIYF. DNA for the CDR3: TGTGCCAGCAGTAGGACACTTGCTGGAAACACCATATATTTT.

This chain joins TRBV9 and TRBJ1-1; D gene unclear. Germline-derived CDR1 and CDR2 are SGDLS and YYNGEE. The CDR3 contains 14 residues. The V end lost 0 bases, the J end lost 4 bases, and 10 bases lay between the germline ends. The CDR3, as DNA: TGTGCCAGCAGCGTAGCTAGTCTGGCCACTGAAGCTTTCTTT. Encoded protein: CASSVASLATEAFF.

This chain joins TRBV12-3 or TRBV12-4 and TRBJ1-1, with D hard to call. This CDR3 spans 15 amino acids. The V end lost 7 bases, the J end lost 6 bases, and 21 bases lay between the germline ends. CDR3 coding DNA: TGTGCCAGCACCCCGTCGGCCAGAGGGTTCGCTGAAGCTTTCTTT. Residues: CASTPSARGFAEAFF.

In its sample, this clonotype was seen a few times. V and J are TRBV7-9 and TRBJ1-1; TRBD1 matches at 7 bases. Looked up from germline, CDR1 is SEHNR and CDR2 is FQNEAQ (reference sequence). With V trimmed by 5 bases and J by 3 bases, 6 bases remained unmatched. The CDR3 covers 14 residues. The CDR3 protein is CASSLDRVDTEAFF. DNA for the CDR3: TGTGCCAGCAGCCTCGACAGGGTTGACACTGAAGCTTTCTTT.

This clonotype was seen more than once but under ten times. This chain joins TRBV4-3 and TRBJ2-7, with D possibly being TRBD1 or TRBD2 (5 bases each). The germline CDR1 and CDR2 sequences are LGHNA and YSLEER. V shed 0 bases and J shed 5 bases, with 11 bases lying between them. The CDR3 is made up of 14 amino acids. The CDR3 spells CASSQDRDPDEQYF. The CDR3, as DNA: TGCGCCAGCAGCCAAGACCGGGACCCCGACGAGCAGTACTTC.

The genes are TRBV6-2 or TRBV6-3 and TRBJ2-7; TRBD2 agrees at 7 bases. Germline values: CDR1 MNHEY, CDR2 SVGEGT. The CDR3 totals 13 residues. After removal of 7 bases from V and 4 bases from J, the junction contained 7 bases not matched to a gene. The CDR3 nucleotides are TGTGCCAGCACTAGCGGAGTGGGGTACGAGCAGTACTTC. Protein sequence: CASTSGVGYEQYF.

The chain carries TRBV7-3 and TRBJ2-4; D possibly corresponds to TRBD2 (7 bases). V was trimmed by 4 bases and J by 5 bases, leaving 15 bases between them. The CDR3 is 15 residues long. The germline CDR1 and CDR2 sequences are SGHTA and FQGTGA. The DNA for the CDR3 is TGTGCCAGCAGCTCCGGGGGGCTGAGCGAAAACATTCAGTACTTC. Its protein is CASSSGGLSENIQYF.

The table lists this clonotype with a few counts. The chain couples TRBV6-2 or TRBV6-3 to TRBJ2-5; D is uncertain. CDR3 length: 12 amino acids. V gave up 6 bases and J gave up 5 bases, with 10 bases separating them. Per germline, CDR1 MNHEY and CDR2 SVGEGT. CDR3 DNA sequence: TGTGCCAGCAGCCGCAGGCGCGAGACCCAGTACTTC. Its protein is CASSRRRETQYF.

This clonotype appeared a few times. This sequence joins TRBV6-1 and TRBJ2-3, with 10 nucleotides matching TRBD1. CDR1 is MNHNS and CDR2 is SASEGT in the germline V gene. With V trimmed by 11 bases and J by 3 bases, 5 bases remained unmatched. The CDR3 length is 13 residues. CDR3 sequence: CAGGTGETDTQYF. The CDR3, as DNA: TGTGCCGGCGGGACAGGGGAGACAGATACGCAGTATTTT.

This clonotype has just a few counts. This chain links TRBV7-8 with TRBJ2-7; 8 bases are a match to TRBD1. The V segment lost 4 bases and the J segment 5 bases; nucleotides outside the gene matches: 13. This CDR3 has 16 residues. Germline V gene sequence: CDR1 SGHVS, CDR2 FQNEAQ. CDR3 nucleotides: TGTGCCAGCAGCTGGCCCAGGACAGGGATCGGGGACGAGCAGTACTTC. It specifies CASSWPRTGIGDEQYF.

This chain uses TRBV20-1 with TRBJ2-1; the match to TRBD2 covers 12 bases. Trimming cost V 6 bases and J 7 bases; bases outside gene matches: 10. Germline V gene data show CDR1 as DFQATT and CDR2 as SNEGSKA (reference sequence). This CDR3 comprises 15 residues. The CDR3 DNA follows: TGCAGTGCATTTCCTAGCGGGAGGGCCGGAAATGAGCAGTTCTTC. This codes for CSAFPSGRAGNEQFF.

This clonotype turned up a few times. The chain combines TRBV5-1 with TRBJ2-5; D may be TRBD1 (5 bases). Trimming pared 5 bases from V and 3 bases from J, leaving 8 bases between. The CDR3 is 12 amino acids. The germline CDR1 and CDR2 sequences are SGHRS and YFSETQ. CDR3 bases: TGCGCCAGCAGATCACAGGAAGAGACCCAGTACTTC. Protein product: CASRSQEETQYF. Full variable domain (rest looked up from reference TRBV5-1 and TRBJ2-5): KAGVTQTPRYLIKTRGQQVTLSCSPISGHRSVSWYQQTPGQGLQFLFEYFSETQRNKGNFPGRFSGRQFSNSRSEMNVSTLELGDSALYLCASRSQEETQYFGPGTRLLVL.

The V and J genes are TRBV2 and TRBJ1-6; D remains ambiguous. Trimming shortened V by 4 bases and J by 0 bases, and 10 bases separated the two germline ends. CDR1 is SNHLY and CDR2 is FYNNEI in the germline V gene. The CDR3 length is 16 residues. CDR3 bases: TGTGCCAGCAGTGCCAGTGCCCCCTCCTATAATTCACCCCTCCACTTT. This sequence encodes CASSASAPSYNSPLHF.

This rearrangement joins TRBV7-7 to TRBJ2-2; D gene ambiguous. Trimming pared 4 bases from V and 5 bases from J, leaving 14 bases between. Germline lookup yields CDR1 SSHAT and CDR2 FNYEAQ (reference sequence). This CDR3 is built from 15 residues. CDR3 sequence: CASSSRTKGTGELFF. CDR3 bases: TGTGCCAGCAGCTCTCGGACCAAAGGAACCGGGGAGCTGTTTTTT. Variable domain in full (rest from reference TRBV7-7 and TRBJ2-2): GAGVSQSPRYKVTKRGQDVTLRCDPISSHATLYWYQQALGQGPEFLTYFNYEAQPDKSGLPSDRFSAERPEGSISTLTIQRTEQRDSAMYRCASSSRTKGTGELFFGEGSRLTVL.

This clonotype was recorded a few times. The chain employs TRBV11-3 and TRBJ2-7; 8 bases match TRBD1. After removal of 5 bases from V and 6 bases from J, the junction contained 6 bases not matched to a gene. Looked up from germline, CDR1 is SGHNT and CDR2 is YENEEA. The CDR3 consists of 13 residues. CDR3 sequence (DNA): TGTGCCAGCAGCCTCGGACAGGGCATCGAGCAGTACTTC. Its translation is CASSLGQGIEQYF.

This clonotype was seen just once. CDR3 sequence: CASSPRDTIYF. The CDR3 DNA is TGTGCCAGCAGCCCCCGGGACACCATATATTTT. The rearrangement links TRBV7-2 to TRBJ1-3; D unclear. Trimming took off 5 bases at V and 8 bases at J, with 7 bases between the two ends. CDR1 is SGHTA, CDR2 FQGNSA, per germline. The CDR3 sequence is 11 residues long.

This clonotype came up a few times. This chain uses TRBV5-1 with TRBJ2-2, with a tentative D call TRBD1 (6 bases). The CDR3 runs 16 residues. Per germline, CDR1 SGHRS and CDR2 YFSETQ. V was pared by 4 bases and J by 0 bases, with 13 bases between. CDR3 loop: CASSQSGEPNTGELFF. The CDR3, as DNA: TGCGCCAGCAGCCAATCAGGGGAGCCGAACACCGGGGAGCTGTTTTTT.

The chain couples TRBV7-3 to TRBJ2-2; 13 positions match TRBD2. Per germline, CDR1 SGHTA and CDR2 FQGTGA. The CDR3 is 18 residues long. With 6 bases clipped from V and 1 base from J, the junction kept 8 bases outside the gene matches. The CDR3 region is CASRGPGLAGMNTGELFF. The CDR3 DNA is TGTGCCAGCAGGGGACCGGGACTAGCGGGAATGAACACCGGGGAGCTGTTTTTT.

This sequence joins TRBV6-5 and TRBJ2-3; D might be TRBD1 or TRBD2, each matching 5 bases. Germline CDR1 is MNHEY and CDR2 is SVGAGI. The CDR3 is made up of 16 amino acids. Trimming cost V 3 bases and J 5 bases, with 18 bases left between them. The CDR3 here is CASSYLTPRGRDTQYF. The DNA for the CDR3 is TGTGCCAGCAGTTATCTTACCCCGAGGGGTAGAGATACGCAGTATTTT.